The 13 T cell receptor beta chains in this list originate from one sample, sequenced in a study of human T cells and chemical hapten exposure. Time point reported: healthy volunteer bleed at 6 weeks. Total RNA was isolated from unfractionated whole blood. TCRdb re-called the RACE reads with MiXCR, one entry per CDR3 protein. The data hold approximately 59,000 distinct CDR3 sequences, with under 7.5% observed a single time. The sequenced sample was whole blood. These receptors were collected from a female donor in good health. Some clones in this sample may be carry-over from other donors' samples.

This chain connects TRBV12-3 or TRBV12-4 to TRBJ1-4; the D gene is possibly TRBD1 (5 bases). V lost 5 bases, J lost 6 bases, and 10 bases lay in between. This CDR3 is 13 amino acids long. DNA of the CDR3: TGTGCCAGCAGTGCCGGGACGGATGAAAAACTGTTTTTT. Translated: CASSAGTDEKLFF.

This clonotype has a count of ten or more. V and J are TRBV6-5 and TRBJ2-5; the D is unclear. From germline, CDR1 is MNHEY and CDR2 SVGAGI. Trimming pared 8 bases from V and 5 bases from J, leaving 15 bases between. The CDR3 covers 13 residues. CDR3 amino acids: CASSRHGFETQYF. CDR3 nucleotide sequence: TGTGCCAGCTCGCGACACGGTTTTGAGACCCAGTACTTC.

This clonotype was detected ten times or more. CDR3 amino acids: CASSYSIAKGLAGEDTQYF. As DNA, the CDR3 is TGTGCCAGCAGTTACTCGATTGCGAAGGGACTAGCGGGAGAAGATACGCAGTATTTT. The chain combines TRBV6-2 or TRBV6-3 with TRBJ2-3; 14 bases are a match to TRBD2. Germline CDR1 reads MNHEY; CDR2 reads SVGEGT. The CDR3 runs 19 residues. Losses at the gene ends were 0 bases for V and 5 bases for J; bases not matched to a gene: 10.

There are many counts of this clonotype. This chain uses TRBV7-9 with TRBJ1-1; unclear D gene. Per germline, CDR1 SEHNR and CDR2 FQNEAQ (reference sequence). The CDR3 is made up of 11 amino acids. Trimming pared 5 bases from V and 7 bases from J, leaving 8 bases between. This CDR3 reads CASSRDFEAFF. CDR3 DNA sequence: TGTGCCAGCAGCCGCGACTTTGAAGCTTTCTTT.

CDR3 nucleotides: TGCAGTGCAAACGGACTAGCGGGAGGGGTCGATACGCAGTATTTT. Translated, it gives CSANGLAGGVDTQYF. The chain recombines TRBV20-1 with TRBJ2-3, with 15 bases that match TRBD2. J gave up 6 bases and V 6 bases, and 7 bases lay outside the gene matches. In germline, CDR1 is DFQATT, CDR2 SNEGSKA (reference sequence). The CDR3 sequence is 15 residues long.

This clonotype appeared many times. V gene TRBV5-1 combines with J gene TRBJ1-1, with a tentative D call TRBD1 (5 bases). The germline CDR1 and CDR2 sequences are SGHRS and YFSETQ. This CDR3 contains 12 residues. The germline V and J ends were trimmed by 5 bases and 2 bases, with 7 bases remaining between them. The CDR3 reads CASSGGNTEAFF. CDR3 DNA sequence: TGCGCCAGCAGTGGGGGAAACACTGAAGCTTTCTTT.

This clonotype was seen ten or more times. DNA for the CDR3: TGTGCCAGCAGGGAAGGACAGGGTGTCCATGAGCAGTTCTTC. It translates to CASREGQGVHEQFF. V is TRBV7-2 and J is TRBJ2-1; 8 bases line up with TRBD1. The germline V gene has CDR1 SGHTA and CDR2 FQGNSA. This CDR3 region has 14 residues. The junction had 9 bases not matched to a gene; V was cut back by 6 bases and J by 8 bases.

This clonotype was observed a few times. The gene calls are TRBV7-2 and TRBJ2-1; D is uncertain. This CDR3 is built from 14 residues. V dropped 5 bases and J dropped 3 bases, with 11 bases sitting between them. In germline, CDR1 is SGHTA, CDR2 FQGNSA. CDR3 region: CASSLKRVYNEQFF. The CDR3 nucleotides are TGTGCCAGCAGCCTGAAGCGAGTCTACAATGAGCAGTTCTTC.

This clonotype has ten or more counts. The rearrangement joins TRBV25-1 to TRBJ2-1; a possible D gene is TRBD1 (6 bases). Trimming shortened V by 8 bases and J by 5 bases, and 22 bases separated the two germline ends. Germline loops: CDR1 MGHDK, CDR2 SYGVNS. This CDR3 is 16 amino acids long. DNA of the CDR3: TGTGCCAGCGCCCCGGGGTGGACAGAGCATGACAATGAGCAGTTCTTC. Translation: CASAPGWTEHDNEQFF.

This clonotype was counted many times. J is TRBJ2-7 and V is TRBV4-3; 7 bases align to TRBD1. The germline gives CDR1 LGHNA, CDR2 YSLEER. Trimming removed 5 bases from V and 4 bases from J; junction bases left unmatched: 8. This CDR3 contains 14 residues. CDR3 nucleotides: TGCGCCAGCAGCTACGACAGGGTTGCTTACGAGCAGTACTTC. Its protein product is CASSYDRVAYEQYF.

This clonotype was seen ten or more times. CDR3 in amino acids: CASSLVTSGQGTQYF. CDR3 DNA: TGTGCCAGCAGTTTGGTAACTAGCGGACAGGGGACCCAGTACTTC. V gene TRBV12-3 or TRBV12-4 combines with J gene TRBJ2-5; the D gene could be TRBD1 or TRBD2 (8 bases each). The V end was cut by 3 bases, the J end by 7 bases, with 18 bases between. The CDR3 is 15 residues long.

In this sample, this clonotype turned up a few times. The rearrangement joins TRBV7-9 to TRBJ2-1; 9 positions match TRBD1. The CDR3 has 15 residues. Germline CDR1 is SEHNR and CDR2 is FQNEAQ (reference sequence). V dropped 4 bases and J dropped 4; count of bases not matched to a gene: 5. CDR3 coding DNA: TGTGCCAGCAGCTCAGGGACAGGGAGGTACAATGAGCAGTTCTTC. Its protein product is CASSSGTGRYNEQFF.

This clonotype was detected ten times or more. CDR3 DNA: TGTGCCAGTAGTATTGCTCTAGCGGGAACCGGGGAGCTGTTTTTT. As protein: CASSIALAGTGELFF. The chain uses TRBV19 and TRBJ2-2; 9 nucleotides align to TRBD2. With 3 bases clipped from V and 5 bases from J, the junction kept 4 bases outside the gene matches. The length of the CDR3 is 15 residues. Germline V CDR1 and CDR2: LNHDA, SQIVND (reference sequence).